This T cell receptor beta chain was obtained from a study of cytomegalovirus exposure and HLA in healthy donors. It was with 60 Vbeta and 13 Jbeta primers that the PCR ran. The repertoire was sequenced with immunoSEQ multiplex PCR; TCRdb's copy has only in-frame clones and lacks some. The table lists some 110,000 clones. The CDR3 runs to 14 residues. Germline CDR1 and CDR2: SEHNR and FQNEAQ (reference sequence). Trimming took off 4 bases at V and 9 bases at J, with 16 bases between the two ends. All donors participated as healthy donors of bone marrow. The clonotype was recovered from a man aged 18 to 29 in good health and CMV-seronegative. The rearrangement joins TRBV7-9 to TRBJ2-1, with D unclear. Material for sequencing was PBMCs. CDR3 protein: CASSSYLEVGEQFF. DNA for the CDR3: TGTGCCAGCAGCTCCTACCTCGAGGTGGGTGAGCAGTTCTTC.